This T cell receptor beta chain was recovered during a study of cytomegalovirus exposure and HLA in healthy donors. General observations from the study: Within a later analysis, the majority of CMV-associated TCR beta chains appeared HLA-restricted. A later analysis showed TCR association rates differing by HLA locus, peaking at DRB1 and lowest at HLA-C. The study recorded some 160 TCR beta chains that were cytomegalovirus-associated. Roughly even sequencing depth across donors was the assumption behind the presence/absence analyses.

The PCR made use of 60 Vbeta and 13 Jbeta primers. TCRdb's table, derived via immunoSEQ multiplex PCR, lists solely in-frame clones and lacks some. Altogether some 160,000 clones are present, 75% to 90% being singletons, with the ten largest covering roughly 1.9%. As regards this clone: The target antigen is unknown.

V trimming: 3 bases; J trimming: 10 bases; junction bases outside the gene matches: 13. This CDR3 comprises 16 residues. Per the germline V gene, CDR1 is SGHRS and CDR2 is YFSETQ. The sample comprised PBMCs. This TCR was sampled from a woman aged 18-35 years in good health and CMV-seronegative. The gene calls are TRBV5-1 and TRBJ2-3; 11 bases are a match to TRBD2. As DNA, the CDR3 is TGCGCCAGCAGCTCCTTATTAGCGGGGGGGCCCAACCCGCAGTATTTT. It encodes CASSSLLAGGPNPQYF.